The clone carrying this T cell receptor beta chain was seen a handful of times. These data come from a study of T cells in Graves' hyperthyroidism and ophthalmopathy. Each diagnosis drew on symptoms, thyroxine, TRAb, thyroid ultrasound and orbital computed tomography findings. The TCR beta CDR3 regions underwent amplification using RNA transcripts as the source. The HTBI primer set drove a first-round RT-PCR of the TCR CDR3. Via MiXCR, TCRdb re-called the multiplex PCR reads, giving one row per CDR3 protein. The repertoire has about 480,000 distinct CDR3 sequences, 13% to 15% of them found once; the top ten carry around 17%. The CDR3 loop spans 16 amino acids. In germline, CDR1 is LGHDT, CDR2 YNNKEL (reference sequence). Germline trimming cut 3 bases from V and 0 bases from J; bases unmatched to any gene: 7.

This clonotype was sampled from a woman aged 18 to 35 with Graves' hyperthyroidism. The sequenced material came from blood. The gene calls are TRBV3-1 and TRBJ1-1; the match to TRBD1 covers 7 bases. In DNA, the CDR3 is TGTGCCAGCAGCCAGACAGGGTTTTTCATGAACACTGAAGCTTTCTTT. Translated, it gives CASSQTGFFMNTEAFF.